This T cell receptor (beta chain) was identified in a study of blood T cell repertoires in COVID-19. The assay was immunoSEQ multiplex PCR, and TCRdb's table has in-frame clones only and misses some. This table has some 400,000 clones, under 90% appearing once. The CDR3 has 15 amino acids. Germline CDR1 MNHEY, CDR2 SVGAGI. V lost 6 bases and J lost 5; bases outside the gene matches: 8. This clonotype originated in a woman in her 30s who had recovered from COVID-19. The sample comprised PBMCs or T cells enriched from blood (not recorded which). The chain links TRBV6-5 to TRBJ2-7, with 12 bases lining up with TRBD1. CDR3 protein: CASRGGQGARNEQYF. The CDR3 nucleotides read TGTGCCAGCAGGGGGGGACAGGGGGCTCGGAACGAGCAGTACTTC.